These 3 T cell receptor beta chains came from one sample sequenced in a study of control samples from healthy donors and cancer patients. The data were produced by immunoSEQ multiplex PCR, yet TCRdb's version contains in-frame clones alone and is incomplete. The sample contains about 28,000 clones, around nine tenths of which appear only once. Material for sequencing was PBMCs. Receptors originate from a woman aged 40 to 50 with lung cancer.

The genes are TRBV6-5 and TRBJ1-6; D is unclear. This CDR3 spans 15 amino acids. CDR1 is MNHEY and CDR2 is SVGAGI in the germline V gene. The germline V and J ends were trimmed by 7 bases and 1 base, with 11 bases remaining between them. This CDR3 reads CASTATGSYNSPLHF. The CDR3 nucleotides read TGTGCCAGCACCGCAACCGGGTCCTATAATTCACCCCTCCACTTT.

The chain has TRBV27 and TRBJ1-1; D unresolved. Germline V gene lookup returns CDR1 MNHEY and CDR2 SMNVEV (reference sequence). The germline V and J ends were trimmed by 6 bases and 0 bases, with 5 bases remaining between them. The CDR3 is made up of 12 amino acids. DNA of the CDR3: TGTGCCAGCAGACGGATGAACACTGAAGCTTTCTTT. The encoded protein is CASRRMNTEAFF.

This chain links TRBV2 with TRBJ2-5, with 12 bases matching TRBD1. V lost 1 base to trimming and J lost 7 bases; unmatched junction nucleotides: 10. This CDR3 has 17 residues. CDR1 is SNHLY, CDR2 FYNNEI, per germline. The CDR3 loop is CASSEDGTGGRQGTQYF. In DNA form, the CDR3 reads TGTGCCAGCAGTGAAGACGGGACAGGGGGCAGACAGGGGACCCAGTACTTC.